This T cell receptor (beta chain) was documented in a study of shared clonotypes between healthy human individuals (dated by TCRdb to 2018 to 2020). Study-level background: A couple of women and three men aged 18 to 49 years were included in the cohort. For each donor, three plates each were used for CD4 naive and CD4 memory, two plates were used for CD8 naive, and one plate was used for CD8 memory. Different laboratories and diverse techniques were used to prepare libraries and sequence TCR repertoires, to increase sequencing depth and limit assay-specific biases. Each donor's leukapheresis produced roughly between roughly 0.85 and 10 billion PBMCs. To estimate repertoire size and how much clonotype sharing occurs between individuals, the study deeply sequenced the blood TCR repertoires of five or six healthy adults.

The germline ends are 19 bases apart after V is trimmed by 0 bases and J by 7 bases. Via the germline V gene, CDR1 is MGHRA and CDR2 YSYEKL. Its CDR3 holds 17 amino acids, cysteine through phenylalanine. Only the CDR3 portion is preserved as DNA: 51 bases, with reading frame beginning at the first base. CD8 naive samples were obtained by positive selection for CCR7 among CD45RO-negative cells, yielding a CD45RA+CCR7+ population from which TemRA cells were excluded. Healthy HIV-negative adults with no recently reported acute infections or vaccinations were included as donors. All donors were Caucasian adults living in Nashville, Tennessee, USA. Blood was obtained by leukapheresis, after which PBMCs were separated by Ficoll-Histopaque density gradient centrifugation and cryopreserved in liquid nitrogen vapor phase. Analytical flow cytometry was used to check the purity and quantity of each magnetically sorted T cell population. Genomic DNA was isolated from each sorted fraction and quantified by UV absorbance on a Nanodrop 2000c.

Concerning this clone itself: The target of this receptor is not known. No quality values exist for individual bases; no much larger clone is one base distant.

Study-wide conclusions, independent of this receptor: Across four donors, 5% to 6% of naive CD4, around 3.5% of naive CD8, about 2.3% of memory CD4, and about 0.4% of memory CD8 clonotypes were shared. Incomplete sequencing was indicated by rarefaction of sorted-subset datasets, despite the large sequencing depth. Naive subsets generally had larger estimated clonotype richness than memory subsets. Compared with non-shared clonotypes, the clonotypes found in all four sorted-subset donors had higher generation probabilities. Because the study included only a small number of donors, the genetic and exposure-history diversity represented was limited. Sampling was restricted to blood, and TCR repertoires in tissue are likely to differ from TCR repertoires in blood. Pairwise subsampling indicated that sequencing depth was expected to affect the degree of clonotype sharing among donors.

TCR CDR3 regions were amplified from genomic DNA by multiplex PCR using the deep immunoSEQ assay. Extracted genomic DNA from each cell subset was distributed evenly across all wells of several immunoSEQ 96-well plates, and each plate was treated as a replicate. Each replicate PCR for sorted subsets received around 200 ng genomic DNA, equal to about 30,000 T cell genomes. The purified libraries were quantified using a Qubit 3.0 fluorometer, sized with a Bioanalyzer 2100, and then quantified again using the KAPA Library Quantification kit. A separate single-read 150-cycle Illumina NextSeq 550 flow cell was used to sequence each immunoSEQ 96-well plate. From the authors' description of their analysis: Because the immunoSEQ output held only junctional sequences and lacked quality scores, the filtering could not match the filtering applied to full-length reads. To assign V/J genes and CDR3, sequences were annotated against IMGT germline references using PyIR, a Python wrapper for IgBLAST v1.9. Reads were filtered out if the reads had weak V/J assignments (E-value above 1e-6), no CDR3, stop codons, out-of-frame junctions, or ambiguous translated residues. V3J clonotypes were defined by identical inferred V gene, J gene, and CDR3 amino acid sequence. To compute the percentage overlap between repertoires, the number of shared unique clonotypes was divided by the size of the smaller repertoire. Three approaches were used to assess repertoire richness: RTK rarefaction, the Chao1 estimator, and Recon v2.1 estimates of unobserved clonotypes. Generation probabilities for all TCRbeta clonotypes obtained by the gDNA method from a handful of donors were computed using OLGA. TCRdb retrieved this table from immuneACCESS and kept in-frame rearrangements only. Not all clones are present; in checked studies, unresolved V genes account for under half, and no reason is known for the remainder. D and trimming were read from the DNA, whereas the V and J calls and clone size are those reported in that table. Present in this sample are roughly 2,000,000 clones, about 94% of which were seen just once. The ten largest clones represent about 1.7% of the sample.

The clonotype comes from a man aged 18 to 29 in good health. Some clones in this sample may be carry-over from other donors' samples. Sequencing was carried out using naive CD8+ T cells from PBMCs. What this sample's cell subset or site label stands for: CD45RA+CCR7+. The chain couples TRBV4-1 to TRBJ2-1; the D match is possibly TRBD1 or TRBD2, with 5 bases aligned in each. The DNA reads TGCGCCAGCAGCCAAGATATCTCGGGATCAGAGGGGAATGAGCAGTTCTTC. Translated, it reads CASSQDISGSEGNEQFF.